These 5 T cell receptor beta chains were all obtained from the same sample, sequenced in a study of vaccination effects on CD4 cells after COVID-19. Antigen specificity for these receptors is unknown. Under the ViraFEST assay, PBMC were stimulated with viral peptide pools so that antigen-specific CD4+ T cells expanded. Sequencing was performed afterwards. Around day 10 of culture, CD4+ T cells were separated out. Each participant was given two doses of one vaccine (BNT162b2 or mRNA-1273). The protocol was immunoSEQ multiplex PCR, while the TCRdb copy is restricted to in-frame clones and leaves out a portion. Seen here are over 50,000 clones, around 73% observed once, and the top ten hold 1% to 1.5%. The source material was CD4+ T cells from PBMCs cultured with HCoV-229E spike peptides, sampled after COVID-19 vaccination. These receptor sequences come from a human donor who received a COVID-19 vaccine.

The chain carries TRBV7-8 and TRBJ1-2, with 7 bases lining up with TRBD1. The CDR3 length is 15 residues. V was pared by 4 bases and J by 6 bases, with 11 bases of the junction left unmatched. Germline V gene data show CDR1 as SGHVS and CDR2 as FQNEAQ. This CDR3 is CASSSGQAVGNGYTF. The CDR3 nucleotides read TGTGCCAGCAGCTCAGGACAGGCGGTGGGGAATGGCTACACCTTC.

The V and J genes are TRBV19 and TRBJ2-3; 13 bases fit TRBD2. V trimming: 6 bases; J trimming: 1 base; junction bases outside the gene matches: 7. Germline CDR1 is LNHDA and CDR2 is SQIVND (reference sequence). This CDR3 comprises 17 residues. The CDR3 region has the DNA TGTGCCAGTAGGAGAGACGGGACTAGCGGGGGCACAGATACGCAGTATTTT. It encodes CASRRDGTSGGTDTQYF. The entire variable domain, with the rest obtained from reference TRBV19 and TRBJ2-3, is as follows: DGGITQSPKYLFRKEGQNVTLSCEQNLNHDAMYWYRQDPGQGLRLIYYSQIVNDFQKGDIAEGYSVSREKKESFPLTVTSAQKNPTAFYLCASRRDGTSGGTDTQYFGPGTRLTVL.

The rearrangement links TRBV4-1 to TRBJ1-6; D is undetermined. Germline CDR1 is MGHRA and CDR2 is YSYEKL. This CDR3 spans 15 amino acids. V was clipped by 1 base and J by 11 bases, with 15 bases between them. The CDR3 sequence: CASSQGAGRDPPLHF. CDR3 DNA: TGCGCCAGCAGCCAAGGAGCAGGAAGGGATCCACCCCTCCACTTT.

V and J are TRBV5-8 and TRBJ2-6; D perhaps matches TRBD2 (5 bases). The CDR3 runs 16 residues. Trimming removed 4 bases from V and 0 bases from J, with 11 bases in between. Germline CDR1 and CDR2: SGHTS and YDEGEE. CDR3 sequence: CASSGGSFSGANVLTF. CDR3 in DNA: TGTGCCAGCAGCGGAGGAAGTTTCTCTGGGGCCAACGTCCTGACTTTC. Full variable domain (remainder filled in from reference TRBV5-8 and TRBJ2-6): EAGVTQSPTHLIKTRGQQATLRCSPISGHTSVYWYQQALGLGLQFLLWYDEGEERNRGNFPPRFSGRQFPNYSSELNVNALELEDSALYLCASSGGSFSGANVLTFGAGSRLTVL.

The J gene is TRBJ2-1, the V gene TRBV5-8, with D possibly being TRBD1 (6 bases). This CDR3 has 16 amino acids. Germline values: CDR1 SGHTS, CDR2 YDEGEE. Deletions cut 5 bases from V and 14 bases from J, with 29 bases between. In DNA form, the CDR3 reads TGTGCCAGCAGGACCGGACAGCTCTCAAGAAAGGTAGCCGAGTTCTTC. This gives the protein CASRTGQLSRKVAEFF.